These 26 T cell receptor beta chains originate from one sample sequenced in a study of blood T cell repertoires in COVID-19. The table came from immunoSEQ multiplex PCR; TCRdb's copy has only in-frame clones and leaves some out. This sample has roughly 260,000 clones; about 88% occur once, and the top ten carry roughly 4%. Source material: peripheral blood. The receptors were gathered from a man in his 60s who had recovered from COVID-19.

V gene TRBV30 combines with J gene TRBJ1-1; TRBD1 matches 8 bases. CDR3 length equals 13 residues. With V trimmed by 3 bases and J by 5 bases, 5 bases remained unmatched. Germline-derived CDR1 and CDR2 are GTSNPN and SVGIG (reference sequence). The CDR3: CAWRGTGWTEAFF. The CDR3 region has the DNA TGTGCCTGGAGAGGGACAGGCTGGACTGAAGCTTTCTTT. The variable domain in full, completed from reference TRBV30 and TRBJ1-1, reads SQTIHQWPATLVQPVGSPLSLECTVEGTSNPNLYWYRQAAGRGLQLLFYSVGIGQISSEVPQNLSASRPQDRQFILSSKKLLLSDSGFYLCAWRGTGWTEAFFGQGTRLTVV.

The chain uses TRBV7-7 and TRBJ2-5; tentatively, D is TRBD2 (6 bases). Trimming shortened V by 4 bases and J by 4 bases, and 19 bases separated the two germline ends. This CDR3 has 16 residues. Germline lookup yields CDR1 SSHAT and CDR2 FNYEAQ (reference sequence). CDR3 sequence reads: CASSSTGTSLGETQYF. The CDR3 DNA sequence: TGTGCCAGCAGCTCTACCGGGACTTCTCTGGGAGAGACCCAGTACTTC.

The CDR3 loop reads CASSTGQGYEQYF. Written as DNA, the CDR3 is TGTGCCAGTAGTACGGGACAGGGGTACGAGCAGTACTTC. The chain carries TRBV19 and TRBJ2-7; 10 positions match TRBD1. Germline V gene sequence: CDR1 LNHDA, CDR2 SQIVND (reference sequence). The CDR3 has 13 amino acids. V was clipped by 4 bases and J by 4 bases; unmatched bases: 1. Filled out from reference TRBV19 and TRBJ2-7, the complete variable domain reads DGGITQSPKYLFRKEGQNVTLSCEQNLNHDAMYWYRQDPGQGLRLIYYSQIVNDFQKGDIAEGYSVSREKKESFPLTVTSAQKNPTAFYLCASSTGQGYEQYFGPGTRLTVT.

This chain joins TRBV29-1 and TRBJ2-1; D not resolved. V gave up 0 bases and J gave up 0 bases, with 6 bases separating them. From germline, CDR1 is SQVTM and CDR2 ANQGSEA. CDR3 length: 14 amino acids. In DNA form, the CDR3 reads TGCAGCGTTGAAGAATGGAGCTCCTACAATGAGCAGTTCTTC. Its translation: CSVEEWSSYNEQFF.

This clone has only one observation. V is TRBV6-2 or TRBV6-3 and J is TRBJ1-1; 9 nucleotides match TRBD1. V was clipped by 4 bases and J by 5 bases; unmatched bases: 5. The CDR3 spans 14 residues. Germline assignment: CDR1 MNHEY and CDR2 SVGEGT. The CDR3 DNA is TGTGCCAGCAGTTGGGACAGGGTAAAGACTGAAGCTTTCTTT. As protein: CASSWDRVKTEAFF.

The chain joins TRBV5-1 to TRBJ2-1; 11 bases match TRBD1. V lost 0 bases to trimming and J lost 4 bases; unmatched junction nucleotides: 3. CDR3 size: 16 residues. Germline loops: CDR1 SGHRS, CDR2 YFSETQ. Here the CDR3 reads CASSLGTGGLYNEQFF. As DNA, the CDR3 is TGCGCCAGCAGCTTGGGGACAGGGGGCCTATACAATGAGCAGTTCTTC.

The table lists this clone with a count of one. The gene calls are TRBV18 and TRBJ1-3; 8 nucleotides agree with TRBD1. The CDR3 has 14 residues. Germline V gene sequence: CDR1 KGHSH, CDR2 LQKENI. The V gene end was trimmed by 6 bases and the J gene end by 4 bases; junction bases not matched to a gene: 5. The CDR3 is CASSPTGDGNTIYF. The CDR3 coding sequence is TGTGCCAGCTCCCCGACAGGGGACGGAAACACCATATATTTT. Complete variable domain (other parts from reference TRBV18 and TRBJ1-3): NAGVMQNPRHLVRRRGQEARLRCSPMKGHSHVYWYRQLPEEGLKFMVYLQKENIIDESGMPKERFSAEFPKEGPSILRIQQVVRGDSAAYFCASSPTGDGNTIYFGEGSWLTVV.

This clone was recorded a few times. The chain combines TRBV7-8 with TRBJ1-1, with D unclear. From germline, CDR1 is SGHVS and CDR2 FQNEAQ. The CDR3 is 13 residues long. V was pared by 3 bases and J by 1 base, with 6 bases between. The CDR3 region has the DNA TGTGCCAGCAGCTTTTCGGGGAACACTGAAGCTTTCTTT. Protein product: CASSFSGNTEAFF.

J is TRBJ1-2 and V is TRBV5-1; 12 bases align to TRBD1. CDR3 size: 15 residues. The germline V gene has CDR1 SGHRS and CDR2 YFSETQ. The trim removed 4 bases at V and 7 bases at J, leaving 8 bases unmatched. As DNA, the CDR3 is TGCGCCAGCAGCACCTCCGGGACAGGGGGCGCTGGCTACACCTTC. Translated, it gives CASSTSGTGGAGYTF.

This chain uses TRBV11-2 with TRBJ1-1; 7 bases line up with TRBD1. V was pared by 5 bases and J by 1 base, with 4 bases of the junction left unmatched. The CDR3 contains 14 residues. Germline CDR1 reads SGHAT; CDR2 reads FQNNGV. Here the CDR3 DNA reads TGTGCCAGCAGCCGCCGGACAGGGAACACTGAAGCTTTCTTT. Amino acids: CASSRRTGNTEAFF.

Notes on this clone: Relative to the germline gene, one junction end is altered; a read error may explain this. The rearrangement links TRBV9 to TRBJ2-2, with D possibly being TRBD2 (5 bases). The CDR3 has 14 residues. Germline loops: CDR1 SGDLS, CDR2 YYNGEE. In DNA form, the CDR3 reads TGTGCCAGCAGCGTAGTGGAGGCCACCCGGGAGCTGTTTTTT. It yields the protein CASSVVEATRELFF.

The chain's CDR3 is CAWRLAGAETQYF. The CDR3 region has the DNA TGTGCCTGGAGACTAGCGGGGGCCGAGACCCAGTACTTC. This chain uses TRBV30 with TRBJ2-5; TRBD2 matches at 11 bases. Germline values: CDR1 GTSNPN, CDR2 SVGIG (reference sequence). The CDR3 sequence is 13 residues long. The ends lost 3 bases at V and 5 bases at J; junction bases unmatched: 2.

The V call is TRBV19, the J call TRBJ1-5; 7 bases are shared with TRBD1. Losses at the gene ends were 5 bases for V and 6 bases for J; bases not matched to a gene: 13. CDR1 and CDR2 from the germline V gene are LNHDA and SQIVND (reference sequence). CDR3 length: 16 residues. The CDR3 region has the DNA TGTGCCAGTAGTCCCCGGACAGGAGGAGCTTCTCAGCCCCAGCATTTT. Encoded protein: CASSPRTGGASQPQHF.

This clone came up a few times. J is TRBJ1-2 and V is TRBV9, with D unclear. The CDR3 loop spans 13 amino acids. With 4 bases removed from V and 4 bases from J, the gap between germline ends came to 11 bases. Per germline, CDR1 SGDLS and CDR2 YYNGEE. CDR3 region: CASSPRSGYGYTF. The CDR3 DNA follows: TGTGCCAGCAGCCCCCGGTCCGGCTATGGCTACACCTTC.

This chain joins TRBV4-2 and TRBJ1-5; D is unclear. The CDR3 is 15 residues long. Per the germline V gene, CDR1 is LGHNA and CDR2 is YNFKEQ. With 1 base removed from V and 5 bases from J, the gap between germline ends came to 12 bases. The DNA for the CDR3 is TGTGCCAGCAGCCAAGCCTCCTTACCGGATCAGCCCCAGCATTTT. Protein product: CASSQASLPDQPQHF.

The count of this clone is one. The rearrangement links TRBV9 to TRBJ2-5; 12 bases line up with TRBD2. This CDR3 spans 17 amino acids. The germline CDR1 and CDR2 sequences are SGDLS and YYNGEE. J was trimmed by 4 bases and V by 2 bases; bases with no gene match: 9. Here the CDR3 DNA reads TGTGCCAGCAGCGTCGACCCTAGCGGGGGGGTTTCAGAGACCCAGTACTTC. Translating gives CASSVDPSGGVSETQYF.

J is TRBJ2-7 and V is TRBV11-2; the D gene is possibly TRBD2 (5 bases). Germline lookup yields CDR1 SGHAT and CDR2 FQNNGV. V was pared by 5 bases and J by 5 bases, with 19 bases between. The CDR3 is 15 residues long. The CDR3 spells CASSLPAPGSHEQYF. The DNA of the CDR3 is TGTGCCAGCAGCCTCCCGGCGCCGGGATCCCACGAGCAGTACTTC.

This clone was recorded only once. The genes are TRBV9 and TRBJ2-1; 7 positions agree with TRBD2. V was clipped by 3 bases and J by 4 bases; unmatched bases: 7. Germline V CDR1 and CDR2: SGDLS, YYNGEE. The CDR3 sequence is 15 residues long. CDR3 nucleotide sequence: TGTGCCAGCAGCGCCCGCGGGGGAACGTACAATGAGCAGTTCTTC. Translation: CASSARGGTYNEQFF.

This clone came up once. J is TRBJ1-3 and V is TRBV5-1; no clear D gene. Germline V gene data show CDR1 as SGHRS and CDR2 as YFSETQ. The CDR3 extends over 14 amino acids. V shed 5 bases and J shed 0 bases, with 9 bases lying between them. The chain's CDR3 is CASSQAGSGNTIYF. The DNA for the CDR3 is TGCGCCAGCAGTCAGGCCGGCTCTGGAAACACCATATATTTT.

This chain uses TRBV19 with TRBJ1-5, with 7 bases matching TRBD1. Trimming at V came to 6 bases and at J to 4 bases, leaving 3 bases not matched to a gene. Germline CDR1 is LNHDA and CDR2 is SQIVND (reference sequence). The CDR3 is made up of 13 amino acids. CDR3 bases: TGTGCCAGTAGATCGGGACAGAATCAGCCCCAGCATTTT. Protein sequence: CASRSGQNQPQHF.

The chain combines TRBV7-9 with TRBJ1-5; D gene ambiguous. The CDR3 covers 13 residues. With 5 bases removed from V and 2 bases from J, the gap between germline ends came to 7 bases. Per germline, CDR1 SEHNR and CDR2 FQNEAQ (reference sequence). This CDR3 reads CASSQVGNQPQHF. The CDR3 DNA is TGTGCCAGCAGCCAGGTAGGCAATCAGCCCCAGCATTTT. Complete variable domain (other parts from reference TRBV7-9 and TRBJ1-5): DTGVSQNPRHKITKRGQNVTFRCDPISEHNRLYWYRQTLGQGPEFLTYFQNEAQLEKSRLLSDRFSAERPKGSFSTLEIQRTEQGDSAMYLCASSQVGNQPQHFGDGTRLSIL.

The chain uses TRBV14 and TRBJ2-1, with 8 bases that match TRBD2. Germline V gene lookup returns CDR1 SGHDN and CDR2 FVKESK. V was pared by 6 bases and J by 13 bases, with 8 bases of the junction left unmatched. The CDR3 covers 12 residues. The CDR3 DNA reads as TGTGCCAGCAGTTCCGTAGCGGGGAATCAGTTCTTC. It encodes CASSSVAGNQFF.

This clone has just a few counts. The CDR3 nucleotides are TGTGCCACCAGTGACATTAACAGGAATCAGCCCCAGCATTTT. The encoded protein is CATSDINRNQPQHF. This chain links TRBV24-1 with TRBJ1-5, with D maybe TRBD1 (5 bases). Germline V gives CDR1 KGHDR, CDR2 SFDVKD. CDR3 size: 14 residues. V lost 4 bases to trimming and J lost 4 bases, with 10 bases between them.

The CDR3 DNA sequence: TGCGCCAGCAGCTTGCCCTCTGAGAGGGACACTGAAGCTTTCTTT. Its translation is CASSLPSERDTEAFF. This sequence joins TRBV5-1 and TRBJ1-1, with D hard to call. The V and J ends lost 1 base and 3 bases respectively, with 13 bases between them. The CDR3 contains 15 residues. Germline CDR1 reads SGHRS; CDR2 reads YFSETQ. The full variable domain, in which reference TRBV5-1 and TRBJ1-1 provide the parts outside the CDR3, is KAGVTQTPRYLIKTRGQQVTLSCSPISGHRSVSWYQQTPGQGLQFLFEYFSETQRNKGNFPGRFSGRQFSNSRSEMNVSTLELGDSALYLCASSLPSERDTEAFFGQGTRLTVV.

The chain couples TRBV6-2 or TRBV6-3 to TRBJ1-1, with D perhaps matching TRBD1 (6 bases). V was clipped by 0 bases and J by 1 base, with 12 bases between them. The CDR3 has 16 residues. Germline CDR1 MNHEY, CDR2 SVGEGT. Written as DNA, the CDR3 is TGTGCCAGCAGTTACTCAACCCGGGACAAGAACACTGAAGCTTTCTTT. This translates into CASSYSTRDKNTEAFF.

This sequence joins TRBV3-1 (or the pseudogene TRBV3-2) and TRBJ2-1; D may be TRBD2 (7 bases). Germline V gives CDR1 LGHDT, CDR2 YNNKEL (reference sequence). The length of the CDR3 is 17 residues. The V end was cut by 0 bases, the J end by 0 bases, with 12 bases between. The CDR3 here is CASSQERRGHSYNEQFF. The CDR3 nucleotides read TGTGCCAGCAGCCAAGAGAGGCGGGGGCACTCCTACAATGAGCAGTTCTTC.